The 30 T cell receptor beta chains reported below all come from one sample, sequenced in a study of technical replicates of blood from a handful of donors. Assay used: immunoSEQ multiplex PCR; TCRdb lists only in-frame clones, some missing. Of about 75,000 clones listed, around 97% are singletons. The sequenced sample consisted of T cells isolated from PBMCs. The receptors derive from a human donor in good health.

CDR3 loop: CASSHAGNTEAFF. The CDR3 DNA reads TGCGCCAGCAGCCATGCGGGGAACACTGAAGCTTTCTTT. The chain uses TRBV4-1 and TRBJ1-1; D not certain. In germline, CDR1 is MGHRA, CDR2 YSYEKL. Trimming removed 3 bases at V and 1 base at J, with 6 bases between. The CDR3 is made up of 13 amino acids.

This chain connects TRBV5-1 to TRBJ1-1; D is perhaps TRBD1 (5 bases). V shed 3 bases and J shed 5 bases, with 14 bases lying between them. The CDR3 consists of 14 residues. Germline assignment: CDR1 SGHRS and CDR2 YFSETQ. The CDR3 DNA reads as TGCGCCAGCAGCTCGGACATCCTGGGGACTGAAGCTTTCTTT. This translates into CASSSDILGTEAFF. Looking up the rest from reference TRBV5-1 and TRBJ1-1 gives the full variable domain: KAGVTQTPRYLIKTRGQQVTLSCSPISGHRSVSWYQQTPGQGLQFLFEYFSETQRNKGNFPGRFSGRQFSNSRSEMNVSTLELGDSALYLCASSSDILGTEAFFGQGTRLTVV.

The gene calls are TRBV28 and TRBJ1-5; D possibly corresponds to TRBD1 (5 bases). The CDR3 covers 13 residues. Germline V CDR1 and CDR2: MDHEN, SYDVKM. V was clipped by 5 bases and J by 5 bases, with 10 bases between them. CDR3 DNA: TGTGCCAGCAGTGGACACTTAGATCAGCCCCAGCATTTT. Protein sequence: CASSGHLDQPQHF. The variable domain in full, completed from reference TRBV28 and TRBJ1-5, reads DVKVTQSSRYLVKRTGEKVFLECVQDMDHENMFWYRQDPGLGLRLIYFSYDVKMKEKGDIPEGYSVSREKKERFSLILESASTNQTSMYLCASSGHLDQPQHFGDGTRLSIL.

The V and J genes are TRBV18 and TRBJ2-7; D is possibly TRBD2 (6 bases). This CDR3 spans 18 amino acids. Trimming left V 3 bases short and J 2 bases short, with 23 bases between. The V gene's germline CDR1 is KGHSH and CDR2 LQKENI. CDR3 sequence: CASSPPRQEPGATYEQYF. The CDR3 DNA sequence: TGTGCCAGCTCACCCCCACGTCAGGAACCGGGAGCAACCTACGAGCAGTACTTC. Filled out from reference TRBV18 and TRBJ2-7, the complete variable domain reads NAGVMQNPRHLVRRRGQEARLRCSPMKGHSHVYWYRQLPEEGLKFMVYLQKENIIDESGMPKERFSAEFPKEGPSILRIQQVVRGDSAAYFCASSPPRQEPGATYEQYFGPGTRLTVT.

The genes are TRBV6-5 and TRBJ2-7; 9 bases align to TRBD2. This CDR3 has 16 residues. The trim removed 0 bases at V and 2 bases at J, leaving 5 bases unmatched. Germline-derived CDR1 and CDR2 are MNHEY and SVGAGI. The CDR3 nucleotides are TGTGCCAGCAGTTACTCCTCTAGCGGGGCCACCTACGAGCAGTACTTC. As protein: CASSYSSSGATYEQYF.

The chain combines TRBV27 with TRBJ1-2; 7 bases are a match to TRBD1. V lost 8 bases, J lost 4 bases, and 16 bases stayed unmatched. Germline V gives CDR1 MNHEY, CDR2 SMNVEV (reference sequence). The CDR3 extends over 16 amino acids. For the CDR3, the DNA is TGTGCCAGCGCAAAGAACTCCGGGACAGTTTTCTATGGCTACACCTTC. This sequence encodes CASAKNSGTVFYGYTF.

The chain uses TRBV6-5 and TRBJ1-2; D might be TRBD1 (5 bases). This CDR3 is built from 13 residues. The V end was cut by 7 bases, the J end by 7 bases, with 16 bases between. Germline-derived CDR1 and CDR2 are MNHEY and SVGAGI. CDR3: CASTPHGGFGYTF. CDR3 in DNA: TGTGCCAGCACCCCGCACGGGGGATTTGGCTACACCTTC.

The chain carries TRBV5-1 and TRBJ1-4; D might be TRBD1 (6 bases). Germline V gene lookup returns CDR1 SGHRS and CDR2 YFSETQ. Trimming cost V 3 bases and J 0 bases, with 12 bases left between them. The length of the CDR3 is 16 residues. Here the CDR3 reads CASSSGAFATNEKLFF. The CDR3 DNA reads TGCGCCAGCAGCTCAGGGGCCTTTGCAACTAATGAAAAACTGTTTTTT. The full variable domain, in which reference TRBV5-1 and TRBJ1-4 provide the parts outside the CDR3, is KAGVTQTPRYLIKTRGQQVTLSCSPISGHRSVSWYQQTPGQGLQFLFEYFSETQRNKGNFPGRFSGRQFSNSRSEMNVSTLELGDSALYLCASSSGAFATNEKLFFGSGTQLSVL.

This chain links TRBV7-3 with TRBJ2-1, with a possible D match to TRBD2 (6 bases). The CDR3 runs 16 residues. With 4 bases removed from V and 6 bases from J, the gap between germline ends came to 19 bases. The germline CDR1 and CDR2 sequences are SGHTA and FQGTGA. Written as DNA, the CDR3 is TGTGCCAGCAGCTCCGGCCGGGACTTCCAGGCCAATGAGCAGTTCTTC. Translating it yields CASSSGRDFQANEQFF.

V usage is TRBV9 and J usage is TRBJ2-5, with 8 bases that match TRBD2. The J segment lost 2 bases and the V segment lost 4 bases, leaving 7 bases of the junction unmatched. The CDR3 sequence is 15 residues long. Germline-derived CDR1 and CDR2 are SGDLS and YYNGEE. CDR3 protein: CASSPPGGGQETQYF. The CDR3 DNA sequence: TGTGCCAGCAGCCCCCCGGGGGGGGGACAAGAGACCCAGTACTTC.

This chain joins TRBV5-4 and TRBJ1-4; 7 bases align to TRBD1. This CDR3 region has 17 residues. V shed 1 base, J shed 4 bases, and the junction held 10 bases outside the gene matches. The germline CDR1 and CDR2 sequences are SGHNT and YYREEE (reference sequence). CDR3 coding DNA: TGTGCCAGCAGCTTGAAGGAGGGGGCGCATAGTAATGAAAAACTGTTTTTT. Translation gives CASSLKEGAHSNEKLFF.

This rearrangement joins TRBV6-1 to TRBJ1-1; D may be TRBD1 (6 bases). Germline V gene data show CDR1 as MNHNS and CDR2 as SASEGT. Deletions cut 5 bases from V and 1 base from J, with 14 bases between. The CDR3 covers 15 residues. The CDR3 nucleotides are TGTGCCAGCAGTCCAACTACAGGGTCGAACACTGAAGCTTTCTTT. This encodes CASSPTTGSNTEAFF.

This sequence joins TRBV5-6 and TRBJ2-7; 9 bases are shared with TRBD2. The length of the CDR3 is 15 residues. The J segment lost 3 bases and the V segment lost 4 bases, leaving 8 bases of the junction unmatched. Germline V gene lookup returns CDR1 SGHDT and CDR2 YYEEEE. CDR3 amino acids: CASSGLAGASYEQYF. CDR3 nucleotides: TGTGCCAGCAGCGGGTTAGCGGGAGCCAGCTACGAGCAGTACTTC.

V usage is TRBV9 and J usage is TRBJ1-6; TRBD1 matches at 7 bases. Losses at the gene ends were 2 bases for V and 10 bases for J; bases not matched to a gene: 6. The germline V gene encodes CDR1 SGDLS and CDR2 YYNGEE. CDR3 length equals 14 residues. CDR3 loop: CASSVEGARSPLHF. Here the CDR3 DNA reads TGTGCCAGCAGCGTGGAGGGGGCTCGATCACCCCTCCACTTT.

The CDR3 sequence: CASSLEGPTQYF. The DNA of the CDR3 is TGTGCCAGCAGCTTAGAGGGGCCGACCCAGTACTTC. V is TRBV11-2 and J is TRBJ2-5; weak D call: TRBD1 (5 bases). The ends were cut back, 0 bases at V and 7 bases at J, with 6 bases in the middle. CDR3 length: 12 amino acids. Germline loops: CDR1 SGHAT, CDR2 FQNNGV.

The V call is TRBV6-5, the J call TRBJ2-5; 8 bases line up with TRBD2. The length of the CDR3 is 13 residues. Looked up from germline, CDR1 is MNHEY and CDR2 is SVGAGI. V gave up 8 bases and J gave up 5 bases; unmatched junction bases: 7. The CDR3 sequence: CASWRGARETQYF. The CDR3 DNA is TGTGCCAGCTGGCGGGGGGCTCGGGAGACCCAGTACTTC.

The genes are TRBV7-7 and TRBJ2-7; TRBD2 matches 9 bases. CDR3 length: 15 amino acids. The germline gives CDR1 SSHAT, CDR2 FNYEAQ (reference sequence). V was pared by 1 base and J by 4 bases, with 5 bases of the junction left unmatched. This CDR3 is CASSLGPSGTYEQYF. CDR3 coding DNA: TGTGCCAGCAGCTTAGGTCCTAGCGGGACTTACGAGCAGTACTTC.

The J gene is TRBJ2-1, the V gene TRBV21-1; TRBD2, the D gene given by the table, was not confirmed from the DNA. TRBV21-1 is a pseudogene locus. CDR3 length: 19 amino acids. The CDR3 coding sequence is TGTGCCAGCAGCAAAGACAGGGGGCGCGGACTAGCGGGAGACAATGAGCAGTTCTTC. Protein: CASSKDRGRGLAGDNEQFF.

The chain is built from TRBV4-1 and TRBJ1-4; D gene ambiguous. Trimming removed 7 bases from V and 4 bases from J, with 7 bases in between. The CDR3 is made up of 12 amino acids. Germline V lookup: CDR1 MGHRA, CDR2 YSYEKL. For the CDR3, the DNA is TGCGCCAGCAACCTAGGTAATGAAAAACTGTTTTTT. Amino acid sequence: CASNLGNEKLFF.

Concerning this clone itself: One junction end does not reproduce the germline sequence, and a read error may be involved. This sample includes further DNA sequences coding for the same CDR3. The V gene is TRBV27, the J gene TRBJ2-1, with D unclear. The CDR3 sequence is 12 residues long. Germline V CDR1 and CDR2: MNHEY, SMNVEV (reference sequence). The CDR3 reads CASRTGYNEQFF. CDR3 DNA: TGTGCTAGCAGGACGGGCTACAATGAGCAGTTCTTC.

The CDR3 here is CASSPRTGGNQPQHF. The CDR3 DNA sequence: TGCGCCAGCAGCCCGCGGACAGGGGGCAATCAGCCCCAGCATTTT. The V call is TRBV4-1, the J call TRBJ1-5; 9 bases line up with TRBD1. CDR3 length equals 15 residues. The J segment lost 2 bases and the V segment lost 4 bases, leaving 3 bases of the junction unmatched. The germline V gene encodes CDR1 MGHRA and CDR2 YSYEKL.

The V and J genes are TRBV28 and TRBJ1-5, with TRBD1 matching over 7 bases. Trimming took 4 bases from V and 7 from J; bases not matched to a gene: 10. The germline CDR1 and CDR2 sequences are MDHEN and SYDVKM. This CDR3 is 15 amino acids long. CDR3 nucleotides: TGTGCCAGCAGTTCCCCATGGACAGGTAGGCAGCCCCAGCATTTT. Protein product: CASSSPWTGRQPQHF.

The chain couples TRBV29-1 to TRBJ1-1, with a tentative D call TRBD1 (6 bases). Trimming stripped 7 bases from V and 0 bases from J, with 12 bases between. The CDR3 extends over 13 amino acids. CDR1 is SQVTM, CDR2 ANQGSEA, per germline. The CDR3 DNA is TGCAGCGCCTCGGACAGCTTGAACACTGAAGCTTTCTTT. As protein: CSASDSLNTEAFF.

CDR3 DNA sequence: TGCGCCAGCAGCCAAATCGGAGCAGGGGCGGGCAATCAGCCCCAGCATTTT. The encoded protein is CASSQIGAGAGNQPQHF. This chain links TRBV4-1 with TRBJ1-5; D possibly corresponds to TRBD1 (6 bases). The V and J ends lost 2 bases and 2 bases respectively, with 16 bases between them. Germline CDR1 is MGHRA and CDR2 is YSYEKL. CDR3 length equals 17 residues.

V and J are TRBV11-2 and TRBJ1-2; TRBD1 might be the D (6 bases). Germline CDR1 SGHAT, CDR2 FQNNGV. The CDR3 loop spans 13 amino acids. V was cut by 9 bases and J by 4 bases, with 15 bases left in between. CDR3 residues: CASHRVGAYGYTF. In DNA form, the CDR3 reads TGTGCCAGTCACAGGGTAGGTGCCTATGGCTACACCTTC. The entire variable domain, with the rest obtained from reference TRBV11-2 and TRBJ1-2, is as follows: EAGVAQSPRYKIIEKRQSVAFWCNPISGHATLYWYQQILGQGPKLLIQFQNNGVVDDSQLPKDRFSAERLKGVDSTLKIQPAKLEDSAVYLCASHRVGAYGYTFGSGTRLTVV.

This chain links TRBV19 with TRBJ1-2; unclear D gene. Trimming removed 3 bases at V and 5 bases at J, with 7 bases between. Germline V gives CDR1 LNHDA, CDR2 SQIVND (reference sequence). The CDR3 totals 12 residues. CDR3 nucleotide sequence: TGTGCCAGTAGTATTATGCGGTATGGCTACACCTTC. Translating it yields CASSIMRYGYTF.

The chain uses TRBV6-1 and TRBJ1-2; 7 bases match TRBD1. Germline CDR1 is MNHNS and CDR2 is SASEGT. Germline trimming cut 4 bases from V and 3 bases from J; bases unmatched to any gene: 11. The CDR3 length is 16 residues. CDR3 nucleotides: TGTGCCAGCAGTGTTTCTCAGGGGGTAGCAGACTATGGCTACACCTTC. Translated, it gives CASSVSQGVADYGYTF.

The V gene is TRBV9, the J gene TRBJ2-3, with D uncertain. There are 14 residues in the CDR3. The germline V gene has CDR1 SGDLS and CDR2 YYNGEE. V shed 0 bases and J shed 4 bases, with 9 bases lying between them. CDR3 sequence reads: CASSVDQTADTQYF. The CDR3 bases are TGTGCCAGCAGCGTAGATCAAACAGCAGATACGCAGTATTTT.

This sequence joins TRBV18 and TRBJ2-7, with 9 nucleotides matching TRBD1. Looked up from germline, CDR1 is KGHSH and CDR2 is LQKENI. CDR3 length: 14 residues. V dropped 3 bases and J dropped 4; count of bases not matched to a gene: 4. Written as DNA, the CDR3 is TGTGCCAGCTCACCCGGGACAGGGTTTTACGAGCAGTACTTC. This codes for CASSPGTGFYEQYF.

The rearrangement joins TRBV18 to TRBJ2-7; 7 bases match TRBD1. This CDR3 has 15 amino acids. Looked up from germline, CDR1 is KGHSH and CDR2 is LQKENI. J was trimmed by 1 base and V by 5 bases; bases with no gene match: 8. The CDR3, as DNA: TGTGCCAGCTCATTAACAGGGGACGGGTCCTACGAGCAGTACTTC. This translates into CASSLTGDGSYEQYF.